The rows below give T cell receptor beta chains drawn from one sample of a study of T-cell memory formation after mild COVID-19. TCRdb called the 5' RACE reads again in MiXCR, with one record for every CDR3 protein. The sample contains approximately 60,000 distinct CDR3 sequences, 9.5% of which appear only once. Sequenced material: PBMCs or a T cell subset sorted from them (not recorded which). These receptors were obtained from a man between 18 and 35 years old who had mild COVID-19 (a few samples of this study predate the infection). Cell type and time point are not known. CDR3s include the opening cysteine and the closing phenylalanine or tryptophan. D genes are given only for firm matches. Size tells how often a clone was seen (once, few, many) or the class of an expanded clone, and some rows leave it out.

abundance	j_gene	d_gene	v_gene	CDR3nt	CDR3aa
many	TRBJ2-4	.	TRBV28	TGTGCCAGCTCCCCCACAGGACTAGCCAAAAACATTCAGTACTTC	CASSPTGLAKNIQYF
many	TRBJ2-3	TRBD2	TRBV12-3/TRBV12-4	TGTGCCAGCAGATCGTGGGGCGGGGGGCTCTGGGGCACAGATACGCAGTATTTT	CASRSWGGGLWGTDTQYF
many	TRBJ2-3	TRBD2	TRBV7-2	TGTGCCAGCAGCCTCGTTACTAGCGGGGCCCAGAGGGAGTATTTT	CASSLVTSGAQREYF
many	TRBJ2-5	TRBD2	TRBV14	TGTGCCAGCAGCCAAGGACTAGCAGGACTAGTGACCCAGTACTTC	CASSQGLAGLVTQYF
few	TRBJ2-3	.	TRBV12-3/TRBV12-4	TGTGCCAGCAGTCCTCAGGAGGCCAGGGCGCAGTATTTT	CASSPQEARAQYF
few	TRBJ1-1	.	TRBV4-3	TGCGCCAGCAGCCGGGGAGCGAACACTGAAGCTTTCTTT	CASSRGANTEAFF
.	TRBJ1-5	.	TRBV20-1	TGCAGTGCTCGCAGGGATTCTGGATATCAGCCCCAGCATTTT	CSARRDSGYQPQHF
many	TRBJ2-3	TRBD1	TRBV5-1	TGCGCCACAAGAGGACCTAGGACAGGGGTTGGAGATACGCAGTATTTT	CATRGPRTGVGDTQYF
.	TRBJ2-5	.	TRBV5-1	TGCGCCAGCAGCTTGGCCGGGGGGCCTCTTGGGGAGACCCAGTACTTC	CASSLAGGPLGETQYF
.	TRBJ1-1	.	TRBV5-1	TGCGCCAGCAGCAGAGAAAGTAAGAACACTGAAGCTTTCTTT	CASSRESKNTEAFF
.	TRBJ2-7	TRBD2	TRBV11-2	TGTGCCAGCAGAAGACTAGCGGGCTCCGAGCAGTACTTC	CASRRLAGSEQYF
.	TRBJ1-3	.	TRBV28	TGTGCCAGCAAATCAACCCGGGGGGGTAGAAACACCATATATTTT	CASKSTRGGRNTIYF
few	TRBJ2-1	.	TRBV20-1	TGCAGTGCGGTAGGGGACTACAATGAGCAGTTCTTC	CSAVGDYNEQFF